The following is a TCR beta chain sequence with its context. Its antigen is as yet unknown. Untouched CD4+ T cells were bead-isolated from PBMC at approximately 98% purity. The data derive from a study of T cell repertoires and HLA-DP antigens. Here immunoSEQ multiplex PCR was the method, and the copy in TCRdb shows in-frame clones only, minus some. The repertoire holds about 89,000 clones, around 86% seen once, with about 1.8% in the top ten. This sequence originates from a man aged 50 to 59 in good health and CMV-seronegative. The sequenced sample consisted of CD4+ T cells from PBMCs.

The CDR3 sequence is CASSDTGDDYGYTF. In nucleotides, the CDR3 is TGTGCCAGTAGTGATACAGGGGACGATTATGGCTACACCTTC. This chain links TRBV19 with TRBJ1-2, with 7 positions matching TRBD1. The V and J ends lost 5 bases and 5 bases, in that order; junction bases with no gene match: 8. The CDR3 runs to 14 residues. CDR1 and CDR2 (germline): LNHDA, SQIVND (reference sequence).